Shown below are 19 T cell receptor beta chains from a single sample sequenced in a study of T-cell reconstitution after alpha-beta-depleted transplantation in children. The TCRbeta library incorporated unique molecular identifiers. Each CDR3 protein gets one entry after TCRdb re-called the PCR reads with MiXCR. In the table there are 600,000 to 700,000 distinct CDR3 sequences, about 15% of which are singletons. The specimen comprised PBMCs from the stem cell graft donor, sampled from the stem cell graft. The receptor set was obtained from a human donor who donated a stem cell graft to a child with acute myeloid leukemia.

The chain couples TRBV7-9 to TRBJ1-1, with D uncertain. CDR1 and CDR2 from the germline V gene are SEHNR and FQNEAQ (reference sequence). This CDR3 is 12 amino acids long. The V and J ends lost 5 bases and 7 bases respectively, with 11 bases between them. The CDR3 reads CASSVDTHEAFF. The CDR3 nucleotides are TGTGCCAGCAGCGTCGACACCCATGAAGCTTTCTTT. The complete variable domain, with remaining parts taken from reference TRBV7-9 and TRBJ1-1, reads DTGVSQNPRHKITKRGQNVTFRCDPISEHNRLYWYRQTLGQGPEFLTYFQNEAQLEKSRLLSDRFSAERPKGSFSTLEIQRTEQGDSAMYLCASSVDTHEAFFGQGTRLTVV.

V and J are TRBV27 and TRBJ1-4; tentative D call: TRBD1 (6 bases). Trimming removed 3 bases from V and 5 bases from J, with 10 bases in between. Per the germline V gene, CDR1 is MNHEY and CDR2 is SMNVEV (reference sequence). The CDR3 length is 14 residues. This CDR3 reads CASSFQGINEKLFF. The CDR3 nucleotides are TGTGCCAGCAGTTTTCAGGGGATCAATGAAAAACTGTTTTTT.

The chain has TRBV18 and TRBJ1-5; the D is unclear. Germline CDR1 KGHSH, CDR2 LQKENI. The CDR3 loop spans 13 amino acids. Trimming removed 6 bases from V and 2 bases from J, with 8 bases in between. CDR3 sequence reads: CASSLFRNQPQHF. CDR3 nucleotides: TGTGCCAGCTCGCTTTTCCGCAATCAGCCCCAGCATTTT. The whole variable domain, filled in from reference TRBV18 and TRBJ1-5, reads NAGVMQNPRHLVRRRGQEARLRCSPMKGHSHVYWYRQLPEEGLKFMVYLQKENIIDESGMPKERFSAEFPKEGPSILRIQQVVRGDSAAYFCASSLFRNQPQHFGDGTRLSIL.

This clonotype has a handful of counts. This sequence joins TRBV15 and TRBJ2-3; D is possibly TRBD2 (6 bases). The CDR3 is 15 amino acids. Germline V gene sequence: CDR1 LNHNV, CDR2 YYDKDF (reference sequence). The germline V and J ends were trimmed by 1 base and 6 bases, with 14 bases remaining between them. CDR3 nucleotide sequence: TGTGCCACCAGCAGAGTCCCGTTGCGGGGTGATACGCAGTATTTT. It encodes CATSRVPLRGDTQYF.

V and J are TRBV27 and TRBJ2-3; D unclear. The CDR3 has 13 residues. CDR1 is MNHEY and CDR2 is SMNVEV in the germline V gene (reference sequence). V was shortened by 3 bases and J by 9 bases, with 13 bases between the two germline ends. CDR3 sequence (DNA): TGTGCCAGCAGTTTTTCTCGGTCAGGAACGCAGTATTTT. Translation gives CASSFSRSGTQYF.

This clonotype occurred many times. V and J are TRBV20-1 and TRBJ2-5, with D possibly called TRBD1 or TRBD2 (5 bases each). CDR1 and CDR2 (germline): DFQATT, SNEGSKA (reference sequence). V was shortened by 1 base and J by 5 bases, with 14 bases between the two germline ends. This CDR3 has 14 amino acids. The CDR3 reads CSARGGNFGETQYF. CDR3 coding DNA: TGCAGTGCTAGAGGGGGGAACTTTGGTGAGACCCAGTACTTC.

The rearrangement links TRBV20-1 to TRBJ2-6, with D perhaps TRBD1 (6 bases). CDR1 DFQATT and CDR2 SNEGSKA come from the germline V gene (reference sequence). The CDR3 is 13 amino acids. V was trimmed by 7 bases and J by 2 bases, leaving 9 bases between them. The CDR3 DNA reads TGCAGTGGATGGACAGCTGGGGCCAACGTCCTGACTTTC. Translating gives CSGWTAGANVLTF.

The V call is TRBV7-9, the J call TRBJ2-3, with 7 bases lining up with TRBD2. The CDR3 has 16 residues. J was trimmed by 2 bases and V by 1 base; bases with no gene match: 6. Per the germline V gene, CDR1 is SEHNR and CDR2 is FQNEAQ (reference sequence). Here the CDR3 reads CASSLGLADPTDTQYF. The CDR3 DNA reads as TGTGCCAGCAGCTTAGGGCTAGCGGACCCCACAGATACGCAGTATTTT.

As for this clonotype: A read error is possible here, since a much larger clone lies one base away. V gene TRBV11-2 combines with J gene TRBJ2-7; 7 nucleotides align to TRBD2. V lost 8 bases to trimming and J lost 5 bases; unmatched junction nucleotides: 15. Germline lookup yields CDR1 SGHAT and CDR2 FQNNGV. The CDR3 spans 15 residues. Written as DNA, the CDR3 is TGTGCCAGCCGCTCCCAAGCGGGGAGTGTCGACGAGCAGTACTTC. Its translation: CASRSQAGSVDEQYF.

This clonotype was counted at least ten times. CDR3 bases: TGCAGTGCTACGTCAGACTCTGGAAACACCATATATTTT. Amino acids: CSATSDSGNTIYF. The V call is TRBV20-1, the J call TRBJ1-3; D remains ambiguous. This CDR3 has 13 residues. Germline V gives CDR1 DFQATT, CDR2 SNEGSKA (reference sequence). Trimming shortened V by 4 bases and J by 0 bases, and 7 bases separated the two germline ends.

There are a few counts of this clonotype. The V call is TRBV30, the J call TRBJ1-5, with TRBD1 matching over 7 bases. Germline assignment: CDR1 GTSNPN and CDR2 SVGIG (reference sequence). Germline trimming cut 3 bases from V and 4 bases from J; bases unmatched to any gene: 9. CDR3 length: 15 amino acids. CDR3: CAWSAGTVGNQPQHF. The CDR3 coding sequence is TGTGCCTGGAGCGCCGGGACAGTGGGAAATCAGCCCCAGCATTTT.

The J gene is TRBJ2-1, the V gene TRBV24-1, with 10 positions matching TRBD2. There are 13 residues in the CDR3. Losses at the gene ends were 8 bases for V and 8 bases for J; bases not matched to a gene: 5. Germline-derived CDR1 and CDR2 are KGHDR and SFDVKD. CDR3 sequence: CATKASGGYEQFF. CDR3 DNA sequence: TGTGCCACCAAGGCTAGCGGGGGTTATGAGCAGTTCTTC.

This clonotype appeared a few times. The chain employs TRBV12-3 or TRBV12-4 and TRBJ1-2; no definite D call. Trimming took 3 bases from V and 0 from J, leaving 11 bases between them. There are 15 residues in the CDR3. The CDR3 DNA is TGTGCCAGCAGTTTTCCGGACCAAGCTAACTATGGCTACACCTTC. Protein: CASSFPDQANYGYTF.

This clonotype turned up a few times. This chain links TRBV9 with TRBJ1-1; D possibly corresponds to TRBD1 (6 bases). This CDR3 region has 16 residues. From germline, CDR1 is SGDLS and CDR2 YYNGEE. V lost 6 bases, J lost 1 base, and 19 bases lay in between. DNA of the CDR3: TGTGCCAGCACTGTGGGGGCTCTCCGAGGGAACACTGAAGCTTTCTTT. It is translated as CASTVGALRGNTEAFF.

This clonotype was seen only a few times. This chain uses TRBV4-2 with TRBJ1-3; 9 bases fit TRBD1. Germline V gene lookup returns CDR1 LGHNA and CDR2 YNFKEQ. CDR3 length: 16 amino acids. V lost 0 bases to trimming and J lost 2 bases; unmatched junction nucleotides: 2. Here the CDR3 reads CASSQDRQGAGNTIYF. The CDR3 bases are TGTGCCAGCAGCCAAGATCGACAGGGGGCTGGAAACACCATATATTTT.

This chain connects TRBV12-3 or TRBV12-4 to TRBJ1-1; the match to TRBD1 covers 8 bases. The CDR3 runs to 15 residues. J gave up 3 bases and V 5 bases, and 8 bases lay outside the gene matches. The chain's CDR3 is CASSPRTGRDTEAFF. The DNA of the CDR3 is TGTGCCAGCAGTCCCCGGACAGGGCGGGACACTGAAGCTTTCTTT.

V and J are TRBV20-1 and TRBJ1-6; 8 nucleotides line up with TRBD1. The CDR3 has 16 amino acids. The germline V gene has CDR1 DFQATT and CDR2 SNEGSKA (reference sequence). The V gene end was trimmed by 2 bases and the J gene end by 8 bases; junction bases not matched to a gene: 11. CDR3 amino acids: CSARPAGAGGDSPLHF. CDR3 coding DNA: TGCAGTGCTAGACCCGCTGGGGCAGGGGGCGATTCACCCCTCCACTTT.

This clonotype was observed many times. This chain joins TRBV16 and TRBJ1-1; D is possibly TRBD1 (6 bases). The CDR3 is 13 amino acids. Germline CDR1 is KGHSY and CDR2 is FQNENV. Trimming pared 5 bases from V and 5 bases from J, leaving 12 bases between. CDR3 bases: TGTGCCAGCAGCTCGACAGGTCGGACTGAAGCTTTCTTT. Amino acids: CASSSTGRTEAFF.

There are a few counts of this clonotype. The chain joins TRBV6-2 or TRBV6-3 to TRBJ2-2; D possibly corresponds to TRBD1 (6 bases). The CDR3 length is 14 residues. The ends were cut back, 5 bases at V and 6 bases at J, with 13 bases in the middle. The germline gives CDR1 MNHEY, CDR2 SVGEGT. CDR3 sequence: CASSMTGQAGELFF. CDR3 coding DNA: TGTGCCAGCAGTATGACAGGCCAGGCCGGGGAGCTGTTTTTT.